A single sample is the source of the 9 T cell receptor beta chains below, sequenced in a study of beta chain features in type 1 diabetes. Their antigens are not known. General study results and limits: A moderate, significant TCRB CDR3 shortening appeared in type 1 diabetes across four CD4+ subsets.

All of the isolated RNA was reverse transcribed, so expressed TCRB transcripts were sequenced. Using immunoSEQ multiplex PCR, the repertoire was profiled, and TCRdb retains in-frame clones only, with some absent. The sample includes about 340,000 clones, roughly 13% seen only once; the top ten take about 0.015%. Sequenced input: naive CD4+ T cells from blood. The receptor set was obtained from a woman younger than 30 with type 1 diabetes.

This clone has more than one count but fewer than ten. This chain uses TRBV5-4 with TRBJ2-5; perhaps TRBD2 as D (5 bases). CDR1 is SGHNT and CDR2 is YYREEE in the germline V gene (reference sequence). V lost 4 bases and J lost 4, with 17 bases in between. CDR3 size: 15 residues. The CDR3 DNA is TGTGCCAGCAGCCAGGCTACGAGGGTGGGAGAGACCCAGTACTTC. It encodes CASSQATRVGETQYF.

This clone has at least ten counts. The chain has TRBV28 and TRBJ2-1, with D tentatively TRBD2 (6 bases). The CDR3 consists of 12 residues. Germline loops: CDR1 MDHEN, CDR2 SYDVKM. Here the CDR3 reads CRTTGSYNEQFF. DNA for the CDR3: TGTCGGACTACTGGCTCCTACAATGAGCAGTTCTTC. The full variable domain, rest sourced from reference TRBV28 and TRBJ2-1, is DVKVTQSSRYLVKRTGEKVFLECVQDMDHENMFWYRQDPGLGLRLIYFSYDVKMKEKGDIPEGYSVSREKKERFSLILESASTNQTSMYLCRTTGSYNEQFFGPGTRLTVL.

The sample holds a few counts of this clone. The gene calls are TRBV11-2 and TRBJ2-7; TRBD1 aligns across 9 bases. Germline CDR1 SGHAT, CDR2 FQNNGV. J gave up 5 bases and V 4 bases, and 3 bases lay outside the gene matches. This CDR3 is built from 13 residues. The CDR3, as DNA: TGTGCCAGCAGCTCCGGGACAGGGAACGAGCAGTACGTC. It yields the protein CASSSGTGNEQYV.

This clone was seen a few times. The chain has TRBV9 and TRBJ2-5, with D perhaps matching TRBD1 (6 bases). Trimming took 3 bases from V and 1 from J, leaving 13 bases between them. Germline assignment: CDR1 SGDLS and CDR2 YYNGEE. The CDR3 is 15 amino acids. This chain's CDR3 is CASSDRAGAQETQYF. CDR3 nucleotides: TGTGCCAGCAGCGACAGGGCAGGGGCCCAAGAGACCCAGTACTTC. Full variable domain (rest looked up from reference TRBV9 and TRBJ2-5): DSGVTQTPKHLITATGQRVTLRCSPRSGDLSVYWYQQSLDQGLQFLIQYYNGEERAKGNILERFSAQQFPDLHSELNLSSLELGDSALYFCASSDRAGAQETQYFGPGTRLLVL.

This clone appeared a few times. The DNA of the CDR3 is TGCAGCGTTGGGGGAGGGGACGGCAATCAGCCCCAGCATTTT. It is translated as CSVGGGDGNQPQHF. The genes are TRBV29-1 and TRBJ1-5, with TRBD1 as a possible D gene (5 bases). Germline V gives CDR1 SQVTM, CDR2 ANQGSEA. Trimming removed 4 bases from V and 2 bases from J, with 12 bases in between. The CDR3 is 14 residues long.

This clone occurred a few times. This chain joins TRBV19 and TRBJ2-1, with D tentatively TRBD1 (6 bases). Trimming removed 10 bases from V and 9 bases from J, with 22 bases in between. This CDR3 is built from 14 residues. CDR1 and CDR2 from the germline V gene are LNHDA and SQIVND (reference sequence). The CDR3 DNA reads TGTGCCACCCGTGGGCTAGGAAGGGGGACTGAGCAGTTCTTC. Its protein product is CATRGLGRGTEQFF.

The CDR3 sequence: CASRTAGVGEQYV. The CDR3 coding sequence is TGTGCCAGTAGGACCGCAGGGGTAGGCGAGCAGTACGTC. J is TRBJ2-7 and V is TRBV19, with TRBD1 as a possible D gene (6 bases). The germline V gene has CDR1 LNHDA and CDR2 SQIVND (reference sequence). There are 13 residues in the CDR3. Trimming took 6 bases from V and 6 from J, leaving 15 bases between them.

The rearrangement joins TRBV7-3 to TRBJ2-5, with 7 bases aligning to TRBD1. Germline V gene sequence: CDR1 SGHTA, CDR2 FQGTGA. J gave up 3 bases and V 2 bases, and 0 bases lay outside the gene matches. This CDR3 has 13 amino acids. CDR3 DNA sequence: TGTGCCAGCAGCTTAGGGACAGAAGAGACCCAGTACTTC. Residues: CASSLGTEETQYF.

This clone was observed a handful of times. The rearrangement joins TRBV5-1 to TRBJ1-1; D perhaps matches TRBD1 (6 bases). This CDR3 comprises 14 residues. Germline CDR1 is SGHRS and CDR2 is YFSETQ. Trimming stripped 0 bases from V and 4 bases from J, with 10 bases between. CDR3 sequence (DNA): TGCGCCAGCAGCTTGGAGGGAGGGGGCACTGAAGCTTTCTTT. Translating it yields CASSLEGGGTEAFF.